This T cell receptor beta chain appears in the sequencing data of a study of cytomegalovirus exposure and HLA in healthy donors (dated by TCRdb to 2017 to 2019). Concerning the study at large: The 650 to 750 repertoires of the first cohort and the 110 or so validation repertoires were produced on the same platform, according to a later analysis. The study aimed to test whether signatures of past pathogen exposure could be identified by cataloging public T cell receptors. A separate validation cohort of about 110 different subjects was used in addition to the approximately 700-subject first cohort. The study combined high-throughput TCR immunosequencing, statistical association of individual TCRs with disease status, and machine learning to predict cytomegalovirus infection status. What the authors observed across the whole study: In vitro tests confirmed that a few of the cytomegalovirus-associated TCR beta chains recognize cytomegalovirus antigens. According to the authors, the approach could potentially be generalized to other disease states and immunological phenotypes. While some public TCRs were present in many individuals, most TCR sequences turned up only very rarely across donors. The validation cohort had no HLA typing available for a later analysis, so co-occurrence within that cohort was assessed over all 130 or so repertoires. In a later analysis, TCRs clustered in the first cohort were found to also tend to co-occur in the 130 or so validation repertoires, with 90% to 95% of cluster scores above 0. In both the original and validation cohorts, the classifier was reported to diagnose cytomegalovirus status with high specificity and sensitivity. A total of fewer than 200 TCR beta chains were listed by the study as associated with cytomegalovirus.

The donors were included in the validation cohort of some 120 subjects, a group kept apart from the approximately 670-subject first cohort. Receptors were amplified or captured by the immunoSEQ multiplex PCR assay. In the authors' own workflow: A statistical classification framework was built for diagnosing cytomegalovirus status from the catalog of TCR beta chain sequences. TCRdb took over this immuneACCESS table, retaining in-frame rearrangements with V and J assigned. Such tables are incomplete; in checked studies, under half of the missing clones stem from an unresolved V gene, and the remainder is unexplained. That table is the source of V, J and clone size, and D and trimming were worked out from the DNA. The sample table contains approximately 90,000 clones; only one count was recorded for 93% of them. Approximately 1.1% of the sample is taken by the ten largest. Turning to this clone: What antigen it recognizes has not been identified. Base qualities are not provided; no much larger clone lies one nucleotide away.

As encoded in the germline V gene, CDR1 is SGHAT while CDR2 is FQNNGV. V is shortened by 5 bases, J by 8 bases, and the region joining them spans 18 bases. The CDR3 contains 15 residues, cysteine and phenylalanine counted. Of the read, only the CDR3 DNA is kept; its 45 bases are in frame from base 1. The sequence was collected from a woman in her 30s in good health and CMV-seropositive. Sequencing input: PBMCs. Recombination joined TRBV11-2 with TRBJ1-4, with the D gene not clear enough to name. The CDR3 reads as follows: CASSPLRELGEKLFF. The nucleotide sequence is given as TGTGCCAGCAGCCCTCTCCGGGAGTTAGGGGAAAAACTGTTTTTT.